This T cell receptor beta chain originates from a study of blood T cell repertoires in COVID-19. Repertoires were generated with immunoSEQ multiplex PCR, while TCRdb's copy carries only in-frame clones and drops some. The repertoire holds tens of thousands of clones, more than 70% seen once, with roughly 19% in the top ten. There are 15 residues in the CDR3. Trimming cost V 2 bases and J 1 base; bases outside gene matches: 3. CDR1 and CDR2 from the germline V gene are SGHTA and FQGNSA. The sample taken for sequencing was peripheral blood. The TCR was taken from a human donor in a cohort sampled during active COVID-19. This rearrangement joins TRBV7-2 to TRBJ2-7; 9 positions match TRBD1. The CDR3 DNA follows: TGTGCCAGCAGCTTAACGGGACAGGGATCCTACGAGCAGTACTTC. Its translation: CASSLTGQGSYEQYF.